At least ten counts were recorded for the clone carrying this TCR beta chain. These data originate in a study of T-cell reconstitution after alpha-beta-depleted transplantation in children. Trimming took 0 bases from V and 7 from J, leaving 15 bases between them. Germline values: CDR1 LGHNA, CDR2 YNFKEQ. CDR3 length equals 15 residues. The library targeted TCRbeta and was prepared with unique molecular identifiers. TCRdb re-analysed the PCR reads in MiXCR, keeping a single row per CDR3 protein. The sample lists about 690,000 distinct CDR3 sequences; approximately 16% were seen once. The sample was PBMCs from the stem cell graft donor, taken from the stem cell graft. The chain links TRBV4-2 to TRBJ1-1; D ambiguous. The TCR sequence derives from a human donor who donated a stem cell graft to a child with acute myeloid leukemia. The CDR3 spells CASSQEDRARDEAFF. The CDR3 DNA follows: TGTGCCAGCAGCCAAGAGGACCGGGCCCGAGATGAAGCTTTCTTT.